This T cell receptor (beta chain) appears in the sequencing data of a study of blood T cell repertoires in COVID-19. Study information: From the United States, Italy and Spain came samples of acute and convalescent COVID-19.

Using immunoSEQ multiplex PCR, the repertoire was profiled, and TCRdb retains in-frame clones only, with some absent. The sample lists around 300,000 clones, about 86% occurring once. Germline V gives CDR1 LGHNA, CDR2 YSLEER. The CDR3 contains 13 residues. Trimming pared 2 bases from V and 6 bases from J, leaving 11 bases between. The chain joins TRBV4-3 to TRBJ2-7; possibly TRBD1 for D (5 bases). The sequencing input was peripheral blood. This clonotype was sampled from a man in his thirties or forties with active or convalescent COVID-19. The CDR3 DNA reads TGCGCCAGCAGCCAAACATTAGACAGCGAGCAGTACTTC. This gives the protein CASSQTLDSEQYF.